Presented here are 24 T cell receptor beta chains from one specimen sequenced in a study of T cell repertoires in cytomegalovirus infection. Each CDR3 protein gets one entry after TCRdb re-called the reads with MiXCR. The table includes about 920,000 distinct CDR3 sequences, about 33% detected once. These receptors' targets are unknown. Sequences were derived from cultured CD8+ T cells from PBMCs, sampled from culture after CMV antigen stimulation. These receptors were collected from a human donor in good health (CMV status not recorded). Some clones in this sample may be carry-over from other donors' samples.

A note on this clonotype: One end of the junction varies from germline; a read error may be responsible. The genes are TRBV6-5 and TRBJ2-6; possibly TRBD1 or TRBD2 for D (5 bases each). Germline-derived CDR1 and CDR2 are MNHEY and SVGAGI. This CDR3 has 17 amino acids. The CDR3 spells CASSHSMGVSGANVLTF. In DNA form, the CDR3 reads TGTGCCAGCAGTCACTCCATGGGGGTCTCCGGGGCCAACGTCCTGACTTTC.

The V gene is TRBV28, the J gene TRBJ2-7, with 10 bases fitting TRBD2. Per the germline V gene, CDR1 is MDHEN and CDR2 is SYDVKM. The CDR3 runs 14 residues. After removal of 8 bases from V and 4 bases from J, the junction contained 8 bases not matched to a gene. CDR3 DNA: TGTGCCAGCGGGGAGCGGGGGGGAGGATACGAGCAGTACGTC. Its translation: CASGERGGGYEQYV.

Only a few counts were recorded for this clonotype. This chain joins TRBV7-8 and TRBJ1-2; D might be TRBD1 (5 bases). Germline V CDR1 and CDR2: SGHVS, FQNEAQ. CDR3 length: 12 amino acids. V was shortened by 2 bases and J by 7 bases, with 8 bases between the two germline ends. For the CDR3, the DNA is TGTGCCAGCAGCTTACGGACAACTGGCTACACCTTC. Its protein is CASSLRTTGYTF.

There are a few counts of this clonotype. The rearrangement uses TRBV6-6 and TRBJ1-2, with 7 bases that match TRBD1. Germline V lookup: CDR1 MNHNY, CDR2 SVGAGI (reference sequence). The CDR3 is 15 residues long. J lost 5 bases, V lost 2 bases, and 8 bases had no gene match. The CDR3, as DNA: TGTGCCAGCAGTTACAAACAGGGGCAGGGGTATGGCTACACCTTC. This translates into CASSYKQGQGYGYTF.

The table lists this clonotype with a few counts. The chain uses TRBV10-3 and TRBJ2-2; 10 nucleotides agree with TRBD2. The length of the CDR3 is 13 residues. The germline gives CDR1 ENHRY, CDR2 SYGVKD. The V and J ends lost 7 bases and 7 bases, in that order; junction bases with no gene match: 3. The CDR3 here is CAIKLAGDGELFF. Here the CDR3 DNA reads TGTGCCATCAAGCTAGCGGGGGACGGGGAGCTGTTTTTT.

The V gene is TRBV7-6, the J gene TRBJ2-7; D gene unclear. The CDR3 length is 15 residues. Trimming pared 5 bases from V and 4 bases from J, leaving 18 bases between. The germline V gene encodes CDR1 SGHVS and CDR2 FNYEAQ. This chain's CDR3 is CASSRAEFRNYEQYF. CDR3 sequence (DNA): TGTGCCAGCAGCCGGGCCGAGTTTAGGAATTACGAGCAGTACTTC. The complete variable domain, with remaining parts taken from reference TRBV7-6 and TRBJ2-7, reads GAGVSQSPRYKVTKRGQDVALRCDPISGHVSLYWYRQALGQGPEFLTYFNYEAQQDKSGLPNDRFSAERPEGSISTLTIQRTEQRDSAMYRCASSRAEFRNYEQYFGPGTRLTVT.

The CDR3 is CASSEVYRLDEQYF. DNA for the CDR3: TGTGCCAGCAGTGAAGTTTACAGGCTGGACGAGCAGTACTTC. The chain combines TRBV6-1 with TRBJ2-7; a weak D match, TRBD1 (5 bases). CDR1 is MNHNS, CDR2 SASEGT, per germline. V lost 1 base and J lost 5, with 12 bases in between. The CDR3 has 14 residues.

This clonotype was recorded many times. V gene TRBV7-2 combines with J gene TRBJ1-1, with D possibly TRBD1 on 5 matching bases. The germline CDR1 and CDR2 sequences are SGHTA and FQGNSA. This CDR3 is built from 18 residues. The V and J ends lost 3 bases and 2 bases respectively, with 22 bases between them. The CDR3 spells CASSFGGGLGRTNTEAFF. The CDR3 DNA reads as TGTGCCAGCAGCTTTGGGGGTGGGTTAGGCAGGACCAACACTGAAGCTTTCTTT. Using reference TRBV7-2 and TRBJ1-1 for the parts outside the CDR3, the full variable domain is GAGVSQSPSNKVTEKGKDVELRCDPISGHTALYWYRQSLGQGLEFLIYFQGNSAPDKSGLPSDRFSAERTGGSVSTLTIQRTQQEDSAVYLCASSFGGGLGRTNTEAFFGQGTRLTVV.

This chain uses TRBV19 with TRBJ2-5; 11 nucleotides match TRBD1. Germline CDR1 reads LNHDA; CDR2 reads SQIVND (reference sequence). With 4 bases clipped from V and 5 bases from J, the junction kept 6 bases outside the gene matches. The CDR3 is 15 amino acids. CDR3 bases: TGTGCCAGTAGTAGGGGACAGGGGGTAAGGGAGACCCAGTACTTC. Its translation is CASSRGQGVRETQYF.

V gene TRBV3-1 combines with J gene TRBJ1-1; D call uncertain. The V gene lost 4 bases and the J gene lost 3 bases, with 12 bases spanning the gap. The CDR3 has 14 amino acids. Per germline, CDR1 LGHDT and CDR2 YNNKEL (reference sequence). The CDR3 sequence: CASSPREDYTEAFF. For the CDR3, the DNA is TGTGCCAGCAGCCCTAGGGAGGATTACACTGAAGCTTTCTTT.

This clonotype was observed a few times. The chain couples TRBV6-5 to TRBJ1-4; TRBD1 is a possible D gene (5 bases). Per the germline V gene, CDR1 is MNHEY and CDR2 is SVGAGI. V lost 0 bases and J lost 8, with 22 bases in between. The CDR3 is made up of 18 amino acids. CDR3 sequence reads: CASSYSSPGTRVEEKLFF. CDR3 bases: TGTGCCAGCAGTTACTCGTCACCAGGGACCCGAGTAGAAGAAAAACTGTTTTTT.

This clonotype was counted between two and nine times. The J gene is TRBJ2-1, the V gene TRBV7-6, with D uncertain. This CDR3 comprises 16 residues. Germline V lookup: CDR1 SGHVS, CDR2 FNYEAQ. V lost 5 bases, J lost 0 bases, and 14 bases lay in between. This chain's CDR3 is CASSPSGGHSYNEQFF. CDR3 DNA sequence: TGTGCCAGCAGCCCTAGTGGCGGCCACTCCTACAATGAGCAGTTCTTC.

This clonotype was seen more than once but under ten times. The V call is TRBV4-1, the J call TRBJ1-6; TRBD1 might be the D (5 bases). The CDR3 runs 14 residues. Trimming removed 1 base at V and 8 bases at J, with 9 bases between. In germline, CDR1 is MGHRA, CDR2 YSYEKL. The CDR3 DNA reads as TGCGCCAGCAGCCAAGGGACAAAAGATTCACCCCTCCACTTT. It yields the protein CASSQGTKDSPLHF.

There are many counts of this clonotype. This rearrangement joins TRBV7-6 to TRBJ2-7, with 7 bases aligning to TRBD2. The J segment lost 2 bases and the V segment lost 2 bases, leaving 9 bases of the junction unmatched. The CDR3 consists of 16 residues. Germline values: CDR1 SGHVS, CDR2 FNYEAQ. CDR3: CASSLFAGGGPYEQYF. DNA of the CDR3: TGTGCCAGCAGCTTATTCGCCGGCGGGGGTCCCTACGAGCAGTACTTC.

In its sample, this clonotype was seen a few times. The CDR3, as DNA: TGCAGTGCTAGAGGAGCCAGCGGGATTAGCACAGATACGCAGTATTTT. It specifies CSARGASGISTDTQYF. This chain links TRBV20-1 with TRBJ2-3, with 7 bases aligning to TRBD2. The CDR3 sequence is 16 residues long. CDR1 DFQATT and CDR2 SNEGSKA come from the germline V gene (reference sequence). The V and J ends lost 1 base and 0 bases, in that order; junction bases with no gene match: 7.

Ten or more counts support this clonotype. V is TRBV6-2 or TRBV6-3 and J is TRBJ2-3; possible D gene TRBD1, 5 bases. Trimming pared 6 bases from V and 0 bases from J, leaving 7 bases between. There are 13 residues in the CDR3. Germline V lookup: CDR1 MNHEY, CDR2 SVGEGT. The CDR3 is CASRTDSTDTQYF. In DNA, the CDR3 is TGTGCCAGCAGGACAGACAGCACAGATACGCAGTATTTT.

This clonotype was counted between two and nine times. V is TRBV6-6 and J is TRBJ2-1; the D gene is possibly TRBD2 (7 bases). Germline CDR1 reads MNHNY; CDR2 reads SVGAGI (reference sequence). V was pared by 11 bases and J by 4 bases, with 15 bases between. The CDR3 covers 13 residues. DNA for the CDR3: TGTGCCGGTCTGGGGGGGCCGTACAATGAGCAGTTCTTC. Protein sequence: CAGLGGPYNEQFF.

This clonotype was observed at least ten times. The chain has TRBV12-3 or TRBV12-4 and TRBJ2-1; D tentatively fits TRBD1 or TRBD2 (5 bases each). The V end was cut by 2 bases, the J end by 0 bases, with 8 bases between. The CDR3 runs 15 residues. CDR3 region: CASSLWGSSYNEQFF. DNA of the CDR3: TGTGCCAGCAGTTTATGGGGGAGCTCCTACAATGAGCAGTTCTTC.

This clonotype was observed at least ten times. This sequence joins TRBV7-9 and TRBJ2-5; D might be TRBD1 (6 bases). The CDR3 runs 14 residues. Germline loops: CDR1 SEHNR, CDR2 FQNEAQ (reference sequence). With 7 bases removed from V and 0 bases from J, the gap between germline ends came to 12 bases. CDR3: CASNLGQYQETQYF. The CDR3 DNA follows: TGTGCCAGCAACCTAGGACAGTACCAAGAGACCCAGTACTTC.

CDR3 in DNA: TGTGCCAGCAGTGAATACGGGGGGAATGAAAAACTGTTTTTT. Its protein product is CASSEYGGNEKLFF. The V call is TRBV2, the J call TRBJ1-4; D is possibly TRBD1 (5 bases). The V end was cut by 2 bases, the J end by 5 bases, with 9 bases between. The CDR3 runs to 14 residues. Germline V gene sequence: CDR1 SNHLY, CDR2 FYNNEI.

CDR3 residues: CASSPPGTGPTGELFF. CDR3 coding DNA: TGTGCCAGCAGCCCCCCAGGGACAGGGCCCACCGGGGAGCTGTTTTTT. This chain uses TRBV7-6 with TRBJ2-2; 9 nucleotides agree with TRBD1. V lost 5 bases, J lost 4 bases, and 8 bases stayed unmatched. This CDR3 contains 16 residues. Germline assignment: CDR1 SGHVS and CDR2 FNYEAQ.

This chain uses TRBV20-1 with TRBJ1-2; the D is unclear. There are 14 residues in the CDR3. Between the trimmed V and J ends, which lost 0 bases and 4 bases, there was a span of 12 bases. CDR1 and CDR2 (germline): DFQATT, SNEGSKA (reference sequence). The CDR3 DNA is TGCAGTGCTAGAGATCTCCAGAATGGCTATGGCTACACCTTC. It yields the protein CSARDLQNGYGYTF.

This clonotype has a count of ten or more. The chain has TRBV6-1 and TRBJ2-1; D is possibly TRBD2 (6 bases). In germline, CDR1 is MNHNS, CDR2 SASEGT. Deletions cut 6 bases from V and 3 bases from J, with 15 bases between. The CDR3 length is 15 residues. The CDR3 is CASSPEDGGYNEQFF. CDR3 DNA sequence: TGTGCCAGCAGCCCAGAGGACGGGGGCTACAATGAGCAGTTCTTC.

The V and J genes are TRBV4-1 and TRBJ2-7; D possibly corresponds to TRBD2 (7 bases). Trimming took 4 bases from V and 7 from J, leaving 23 bases between them. The germline V gene has CDR1 MGHRA and CDR2 YSYEKL. The CDR3 runs 16 residues. CDR3 loop: CASSPRTGGAGWEQYF. The CDR3, as DNA: TGCGCCAGCAGCCCCCGGACGGGGGGCGCCGGGTGGGAGCAGTACTTC.